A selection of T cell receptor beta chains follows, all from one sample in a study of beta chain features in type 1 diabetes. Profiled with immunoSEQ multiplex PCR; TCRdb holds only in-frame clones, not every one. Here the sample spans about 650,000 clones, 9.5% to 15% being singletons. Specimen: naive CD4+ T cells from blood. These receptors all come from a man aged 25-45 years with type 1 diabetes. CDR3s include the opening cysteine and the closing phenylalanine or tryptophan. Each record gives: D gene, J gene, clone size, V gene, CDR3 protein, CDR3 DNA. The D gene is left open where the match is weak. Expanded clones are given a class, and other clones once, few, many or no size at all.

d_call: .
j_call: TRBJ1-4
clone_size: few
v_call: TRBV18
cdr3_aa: CASSSDRNEKLFF
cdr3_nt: TGTGCCAGCTCGTCCGATCGTAATGAAAAACTGTTTTTT

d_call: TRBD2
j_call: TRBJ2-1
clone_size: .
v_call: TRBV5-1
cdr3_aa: CASSLAGTSGAEQFF
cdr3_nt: TGCGCCAGCAGCTTGGCAGGGACTAGCGGGGCTGAGCAGTTCTTC

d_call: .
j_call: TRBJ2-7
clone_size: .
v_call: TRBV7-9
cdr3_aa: CASSRGFIYEQYF
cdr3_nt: TGTGCCAGCAGCCGGGGTTTTATCTACGAGCAGTACTTC

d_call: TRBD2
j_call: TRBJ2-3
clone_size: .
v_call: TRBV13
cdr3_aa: CASSLGRHGGRSDTQYF
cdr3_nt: TGTGCCAGCAGCTTAGGCAGGCACGGCGGGAGAAGTGATACGCAGTATTTT

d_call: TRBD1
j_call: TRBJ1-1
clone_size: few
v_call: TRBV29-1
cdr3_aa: CSAGTGLGSTEAFF
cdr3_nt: TGCAGCGCTGGGACAGGGCTAGGTAGCACTGAAGCTTTCTTT

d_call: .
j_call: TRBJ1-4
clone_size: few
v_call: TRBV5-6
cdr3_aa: CASSPRATNEKLFF
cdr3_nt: TGTGCCAGCAGCCCCCGGGCAACTAATGAAAAACTGTTTTTT

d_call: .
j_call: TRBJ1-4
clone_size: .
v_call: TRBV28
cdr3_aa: CASSLSRVGKLFF
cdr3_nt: TGTGCCAGCAGTTTAAGTCGGGTGGGAAAACTGTTTTTT

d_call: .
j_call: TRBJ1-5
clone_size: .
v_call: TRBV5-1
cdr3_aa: CASSLDGGNQPQHF
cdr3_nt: TGCGCCAGCAGCTTGGACGGGGGCAATCAGCCCCAGCATTTT

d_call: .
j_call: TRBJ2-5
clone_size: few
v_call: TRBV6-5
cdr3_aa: CASSYSIRIQETQYF
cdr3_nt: TGTGCCAGCAGTTACTCGATTCGGATCCAAGAGACCCAGTACTTC

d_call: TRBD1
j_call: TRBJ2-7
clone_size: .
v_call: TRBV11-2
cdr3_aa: CASSPRTGVGREQYF
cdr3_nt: TGTGCCAGCAGCCCAAGGACAGGGGTTGGAAGGGAGCAGTACTTC

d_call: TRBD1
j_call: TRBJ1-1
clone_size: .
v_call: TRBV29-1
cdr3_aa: CSVVDRAVIEAFF
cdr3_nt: TGCAGCGTTGTCGACAGGGCTGTTATAGAGGCTTTCTTT

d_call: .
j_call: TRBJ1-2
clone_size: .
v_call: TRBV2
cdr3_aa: CASSGPVKGYTF
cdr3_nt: TGTGCCAGCAGCGGACCGGTAAAGGGCTACACCTTC

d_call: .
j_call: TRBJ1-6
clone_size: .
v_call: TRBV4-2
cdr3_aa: CASSLGAVVGSPLHF
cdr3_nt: TGTGCCAGCAGCCTCGGTGCAGTTGTGGGCTCACCCCTCCACTTT

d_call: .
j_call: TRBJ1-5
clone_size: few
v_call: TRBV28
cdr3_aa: CASSLPSNQPQHF
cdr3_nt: TGTGCCAGCAGTTTACCTAGCAATCAGCCCCAGCATTTT

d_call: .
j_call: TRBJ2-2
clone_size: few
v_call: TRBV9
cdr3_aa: CASSVEWGGDTGELFF
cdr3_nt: TGTGCCAGCAGCGTAGAATGGGGTGGAGACACCGGGGAGCTGTTTTTT

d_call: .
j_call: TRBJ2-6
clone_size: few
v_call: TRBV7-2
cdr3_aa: CASSRKGVSGANVLTF
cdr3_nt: TGTGCCAGCAGCCGGAAGGGAGTATCTGGGGCCAACGTCCTGACTTTC

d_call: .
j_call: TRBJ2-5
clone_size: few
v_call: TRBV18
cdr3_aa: CASSPQTQETQYF
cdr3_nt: TGTGCCAGCTCACCGCAAACCCAAGAGACCCAGTACTTC

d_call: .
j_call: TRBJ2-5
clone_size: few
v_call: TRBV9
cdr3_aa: CASSVGGGLGQETQYF
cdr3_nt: TGTGCCAGCAGCGTAGGTGGGGGACTTGGGCAAGAGACCCAGTACTTC